These T cell receptor beta chains were read from a single sample in a study of shared clonotypes between healthy human individuals. Here immunoSEQ multiplex PCR was the method, and the copy in TCRdb shows in-frame clones only, minus some. This repertoire shows about a million clones, around 75% found once; its top ten account for approximately 1.5%. The sample taken for sequencing was memory CD4+ T cells sorted from blood. The source is a man younger than 35 in good health. CDR3s include the opening cysteine and the closing phenylalanine or tryptophan. The D gene is left open where the match is weak. Expanded clones get a size class; other rows say once, few or many, or leave the size out.

D gene: TRBD2; J gene: TRBJ2-3; clone size: NA; V gene: TRBV25-1; CDR3 DNA: TGTGCCAGCAGTGGACTAGCGGGTACAGATACGCAGTATTTT; CDR3 protein: CASSGLAGTDTQYF
D gene: TRBD1; J gene: TRBJ1-3; clone size: NA; V gene: TRBV7-2; CDR3 DNA: TGTGCCAGCAGCGCAACTCAGGGGGCGCGCGGAAACACCATATATTTT; CDR3 protein: CASSATQGARGNTIYF
D gene: NA; J gene: TRBJ1-1; clone size: few; V gene: TRBV4-1; CDR3 DNA: TGCGCCAGCAGCCAAGGAACCCTCAGGGGAATCAACACTGAAGCTTTCTTT; CDR3 protein: CASSQGTLRGINTEAFF
D gene: TRBD1; J gene: TRBJ2-2; clone size: NA; V gene: TRBV29-1; CDR3 DNA: TGCAGCGTTGGGGGACAGGGGACCACCGGGGAGCTGTTTTTT; CDR3 protein: CSVGGQGTTGELFF
D gene: NA; J gene: TRBJ2-6; clone size: NA; V gene: TRBV5-1; CDR3 DNA: TGCGCCAGCAGCTTGACAGTTCGCTCTGGGGCCAACGTCCTGACTTTC; CDR3 protein: CASSLTVRSGANVLTF
D gene: NA; J gene: TRBJ1-5; clone size: NA; V gene: TRBV5-1; CDR3 DNA: TGCGCCAGCAGCCCGGGACTAGGCAATCAGCCCCAGCATTTT; CDR3 protein: CASSPGLGNQPQHF
D gene: NA; J gene: TRBJ1-2; clone size: NA; V gene: TRBV6-1; CDR3 DNA: TGTGCCAGCAGTGATAGGGGGACTGCTAACTATGGCTACACCTTC; CDR3 protein: CASSDRGTANYGYTF
D gene: NA; J gene: TRBJ1-2; clone size: NA; V gene: TRBV7-8; CDR3 DNA: TGTGCCAGCAGCTTAGGAGTGGCGGGGCTGAAGGGCTACACCTTC; CDR3 protein: CASSLGVAGLKGYTF
D gene: TRBD1; J gene: TRBJ2-2; clone size: NA; V gene: TRBV18; CDR3 DNA: TGTGCCAGCTCACCAAACAGGGGTTCGAACACCGGGGAGCTGTTTTTT; CDR3 protein: CASSPNRGSNTGELFF
D gene: NA; J gene: TRBJ2-1; clone size: NA; V gene: TRBV28; CDR3 DNA: TGTGCCAGCAGCGGGGGTCCCATTTACAATGAGCAGTTCTTC; CDR3 protein: CASSGGPIYNEQFF
D gene: TRBD1; J gene: TRBJ1-1; clone size: once; V gene: TRBV6-1; CDR3 DNA: TGTGCCGCACAGTTCGTTAGGGGGCCCACTGAAGCTTTCTTT; CDR3 protein: CAAQFVRGPTEAFF